The 10 T cell receptor beta chains below were found in one sample sequenced in a study of T cell responses to AZD1222 COVID-19 vaccine. Some clones are missing from TCRdb's copy, which holds only in-frame ones; the method was immunoSEQ multiplex PCR. The repertoire holds over 150,000 clones, with roughly 86% as singletons. The source was peripheral blood, collected on day 0 of AZD1222 vaccination. The receptor set was obtained from an adult in good health.

V and J are TRBV14 and TRBJ2-2, with 9 bases lining up with TRBD2. CDR3 size: 19 residues. V was clipped by 4 bases and J by 1 base; unmatched bases: 13. The germline CDR1 and CDR2 sequences are SGHDN and FVKESK. CDR3 nucleotide sequence: TGTGCCAGCAGCCCCCCGGGGCTAGCGGGGACATGGAACACCGGGGAGCTGTTTTTT. Its protein is CASSPPGLAGTWNTGELFF.

The chain combines TRBV28 with TRBJ1-1; D gene uncertain. V dropped 2 bases and J dropped 8 bases, with 9 bases sitting between them. This CDR3 is built from 12 residues. Germline V gives CDR1 MDHEN, CDR2 SYDVKM. CDR3 nucleotides: TGTGCCAGCAGTTTAAGACGAGGAGAAGCTTTCTTT. Its translation: CASSLRRGEAFF.

This clone was found once. The rearrangement joins TRBV2 to TRBJ1-2; TRBD1 might be the D (6 bases). The germline V and J ends were trimmed by 6 bases and 4 bases, with 15 bases remaining between them. Germline-derived CDR1 and CDR2 are SNHLY and FYNNEI. This CDR3 has 14 residues. The CDR3 DNA reads TGTGCCAGCAGGACTAGACAGGCCCCCTATGGCTACACCTTC. The encoded protein is CASRTRQAPYGYTF.

This clone has only a few counts. The chain carries TRBV27 and TRBJ1-2; weak D call: TRBD1 (5 bases). Trimming left V 2 bases short and J 7 bases short, with 20 bases between. Germline assignment: CDR1 MNHEY and CDR2 SMNVEV (reference sequence). CDR3 size: 16 residues. CDR3 sequence reads: CASSLGSSGLIGGYTF. DNA of the CDR3: TGTGCCAGCAGTTTAGGCTCCTCGGGGCTGATTGGTGGCTACACCTTC.

The rearrangement uses TRBV11-2 and TRBJ2-1; D call uncertain. The CDR3 totals 16 residues. Germline V lookup: CDR1 SGHAT, CDR2 FQNNGV. V dropped 5 bases and J dropped 8 bases, with 22 bases sitting between them. CDR3 region: CASSTITRALPDEQFF. The CDR3 coding sequence is TGTGCCAGCAGCACAATCACCCGGGCCCTACCCGATGAGCAGTTCTTC.

This clone was counted a single time. The rearrangement joins TRBV7-2 to TRBJ1-2; 7 bases line up with TRBD1. Germline V CDR1 and CDR2: SGHTA, FQGNSA. The CDR3 totals 13 residues. V dropped 4 bases and J dropped 4; count of bases not matched to a gene: 3. CDR3 sequence (DNA): TGTGCCAGCAGCTCAACAGGGGTCTATGGCTACACCTTC. It translates to CASSSTGVYGYTF. The variable domain in full, with the rest retrieved from reference TRBV7-2 and TRBJ1-2, is GAGVSQSPSNKVTEKGKDVELRCDPISGHTALYWYRQSLGQGLEFLIYFQGNSAPDKSGLPSDRFSAERTGGSVSTLTIQRTQQEDSAVYLCASSSTGVYGYTFGSGTRLTVV.

The chain combines TRBV6-5 with TRBJ2-1; 12 nucleotides agree with TRBD2. CDR1 and CDR2 from the germline V gene are MNHEY and SVGAGI. The junction had 0 bases not matched to a gene; V was cut back by 0 bases and J by 9 bases. CDR3 length: 14 amino acids. This chain's CDR3 is CASSYSTSGGEQFF. CDR3 nucleotide sequence: TGTGCCAGCAGTTACTCGACTAGCGGGGGTGAGCAGTTCTTC.

This clone was recorded only once. V gene TRBV6-2 or TRBV6-3 combines with J gene TRBJ2-7; TRBD2 aligns across 8 bases. The germline V gene encodes CDR1 MNHEY and CDR2 SVGEGT. This CDR3 has 15 residues. V lost 2 bases and J lost 3; bases outside the gene matches: 6. In DNA form, the CDR3 reads TGTGCCAGCAGTTACGGGGGACTAGGTTTCTACGAGCAGTACTTC. Protein sequence: CASSYGGLGFYEQYF.

The chain combines TRBV19 with TRBJ2-2, with unresolved D. Germline V gives CDR1 LNHDA, CDR2 SQIVND (reference sequence). V was pared by 2 bases and J by 6 bases, with 10 bases between. The length of the CDR3 is 14 residues. CDR3 loop: CASSISAPSGELFF. The CDR3 nucleotides read TGTGCCAGTAGTATATCGGCTCCTTCCGGGGAGCTGTTTTTT.

The chain employs TRBV19 and TRBJ1-3; D possibly corresponds to TRBD1 (6 bases). CDR3 size: 14 residues. CDR1 is LNHDA, CDR2 SQIVND, per germline (reference sequence). Trimming removed 9 bases from V and 4 bases from J, with 16 bases in between. As DNA, the CDR3 is TGTGCCAGCCACGCTTCGGACAGCGGAAACACCATATATTTT. As protein: CASHASDSGNTIYF.